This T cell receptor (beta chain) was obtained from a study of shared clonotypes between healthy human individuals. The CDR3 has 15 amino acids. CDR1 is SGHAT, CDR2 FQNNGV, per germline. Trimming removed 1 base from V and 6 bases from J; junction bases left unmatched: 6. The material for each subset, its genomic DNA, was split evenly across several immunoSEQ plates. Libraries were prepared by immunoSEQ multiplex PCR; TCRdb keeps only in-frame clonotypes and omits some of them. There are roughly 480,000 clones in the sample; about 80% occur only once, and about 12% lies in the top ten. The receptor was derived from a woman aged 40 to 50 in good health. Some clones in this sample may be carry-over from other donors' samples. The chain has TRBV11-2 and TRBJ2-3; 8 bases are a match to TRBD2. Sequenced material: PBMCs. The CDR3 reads CASSLAGRLADTQYF. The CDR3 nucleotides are TGTGCCAGCAGCTTAGCGGGGCGACTAGCGGATACGCAGTATTTT.